Listed below are T cell receptor beta chains from one sample, sequenced in a study of T cells in Graves' hyperthyroidism and ophthalmopathy. MiXCR, applied by TCRdb to the multiplex PCR reads, yields one record per CDR3 protein. The sample contains around 580,000 distinct CDR3 sequences, approximately 15% of which appear only once. The sequencing sample was made of blood. These receptors originate from a woman aged 18-29 years with Graves' hyperthyroidism. Both conserved end residues are part of each CDR3. The order of the fields is clone size, J gene, D gene, V gene, CDR3 protein, CDR3 DNA. A D gene is named only where the DNA matches it firmly. A clone size is listed for some rows: how often the clone was seen (once, few, many), or a class if it is expanded.

clone_size: -; j_call: TRBJ2-1; d_call: -; v_call: TRBV12-3/TRBV12-4; cdr3_aa: CASRPRLGWNEQFF; cdr3_nt: TGTGCCAGCAGACCTAGACTAGGTTGGAATGAGCAGTTCTTC
clone_size: -; j_call: TRBJ1-6; d_call: -; v_call: TRBV12-3/TRBV12-4; cdr3_aa: CASSFLPREGSPLHF; cdr3_nt: TGTGCCAGCAGTTTTTTACCCAGGGAGGGTTCACCCCTCCACTTT
clone_size: -; j_call: TRBJ2-1; d_call: -; v_call: TRBV14; cdr3_aa: CASSQDFLGVYNEQFF; cdr3_nt: TGTGCCAGCAGCCAAGATTTCCTCGGGGTTTACAATGAGCAGTTCTTC
clone_size: -; j_call: TRBJ1-2; d_call: -; v_call: TRBV24-1; cdr3_aa: CATSATGAGGYTF; cdr3_nt: TGTGCCACCAGTGCTACGGGAGCAGGGGGCTACACCTTC
clone_size: many; j_call: TRBJ1-6; d_call: TRBD1; v_call: TRBV12-3/TRBV12-4; cdr3_aa: CASVPWTGGYNSPLHF; cdr3_nt: TGTGCCAGCGTACCGTGGACAGGGGGCTATAATTCACCCCTCCACTTT
clone_size: -; j_call: TRBJ2-3; d_call: -; v_call: TRBV2; cdr3_aa: CASSEVSRTQYF; cdr3_nt: TGTGCCAGCAGTGAAGTGTCTAGGACGCAGTATTTT
clone_size: many; j_call: TRBJ2-7; d_call: -; v_call: TRBV9; cdr3_aa: CASSVAPSPEEQYF; cdr3_nt: TGTGCCAGCAGCGTAGCCCCGTCCCCTGAAGAGCAGTACTTC
clone_size: many; j_call: TRBJ1-5; d_call: TRBD1; v_call: TRBV2; cdr3_aa: CASSEYRDREWGNQPQHF; cdr3_nt: TGTGCCAGCAGTGAATACCGGGACAGGGAATGGGGCAATCAGCCCCAGCATTTT
clone_size: few; j_call: TRBJ2-7; d_call: TRBD2; v_call: TRBV15; cdr3_aa: CATSRAGGKPYEQYF; cdr3_nt: TGTGCCACCAGCAGAGCGGGGGGAAAACCCTACGAGCAGTACTTC
clone_size: few; j_call: TRBJ1-1; d_call: -; v_call: TRBV24-1; cdr3_aa: CATSTGTEAFF; cdr3_nt: TGTGCCACCTCTACCGGGACTGAAGCTTTCTTT
clone_size: many; j_call: TRBJ2-5; d_call: TRBD2; v_call: TRBV27; cdr3_aa: CASSSGGRALETQYF; cdr3_nt: TGTGCCAGCAGTTCGGGCGGGAGGGCCCTGGAGACCCAGTACTTC
clone_size: -; j_call: TRBJ1-2; d_call: TRBD1; v_call: TRBV29-1; cdr3_aa: CSVSAGQVYGYTF; cdr3_nt: TGCAGCGTTTCGGCGGGACAGGTCTATGGCTACACCTTC
clone_size: few; j_call: TRBJ1-1; d_call: -; v_call: TRBV7-9; cdr3_aa: CASSLTGLPTEAFF; cdr3_nt: TGTGCCAGCAGCTTGACAGGTTTACCCACTGAAGCTTTCTTT
clone_size: few; j_call: TRBJ2-1; d_call: TRBD2; v_call: TRBV14; cdr3_aa: CASSRWTSGRNSEQFF; cdr3_nt: TGTGCCAGCAGCCGATGGACTAGCGGGAGAAATAGTGAGCAGTTCTTC
clone_size: -; j_call: TRBJ1-1; d_call: -; v_call: TRBV6-1; cdr3_aa: CASSVDWRTEAFF; cdr3_nt: TGTGCCAGCAGCGTCGATTGGCGCACTGAAGCTTTCTTT
clone_size: few; j_call: TRBJ2-7; d_call: -; v_call: TRBV19; cdr3_aa: CASSILPGLFGEQYF; cdr3_nt: TGTGCCAGTAGTATCCTCCCGGGCCTATTCGGCGAGCAGTACTTC
clone_size: -; j_call: TRBJ2-1; d_call: -; v_call: TRBV6-1; cdr3_aa: CASSETWDNYNEQFF; cdr3_nt: TGTGCCAGCAGTGAAACCTGGGACAACTACAATGAGCAGTTCTTC
clone_size: -; j_call: TRBJ2-4; d_call: TRBD2; v_call: TRBV19; cdr3_aa: CASSPTSGRPLNIQYF; cdr3_nt: TGTGCCAGTAGTCCGACTAGCGGGAGACCTTTAAACATTCAGTACTTC
clone_size: -; j_call: TRBJ1-6; d_call: TRBD1; v_call: TRBV6-2/TRBV6-3; cdr3_aa: CASSAGQGASPLHF; cdr3_nt: TGTGCCAGCAGTGCCGGACAGGGGGCTTCACCCCTCCACTTT
clone_size: -; j_call: TRBJ2-1; d_call: TRBD2; v_call: TRBV7-3; cdr3_aa: CASSLGTSGPNEQFF; cdr3_nt: TGTGCCAGCAGCTTAGGGACTAGCGGACCGAATGAGCAGTTCTTC
clone_size: few; j_call: TRBJ1-1; d_call: -; v_call: TRBV19; cdr3_aa: CASRPGAQTLRVTEAFF; cdr3_nt: TGTGCCAGTCGTCCGGGGGCCCAGACCTTGCGGGTCACTGAAGCTTTCTTT
clone_size: -; j_call: TRBJ1-5; d_call: -; v_call: TRBV6-2/TRBV6-3; cdr3_aa: CAISRGPQPQHF; cdr3_nt: TGTGCCATCTCCAGGGGACCTCAGCCCCAGCATTTT
clone_size: many; j_call: TRBJ2-3; d_call: TRBD1; v_call: TRBV7-2; cdr3_aa: CASRPGQATDTQYF; cdr3_nt: TGTGCCAGCAGACCGGGACAGGCCACAGATACGCAGTATTTT
clone_size: few; j_call: TRBJ1-2; d_call: -; v_call: TRBV4-1; cdr3_aa: CASSQDWVSKGANYGYTF; cdr3_nt: TGCGCCAGCAGCCAAGATTGGGTATCGAAGGGAGCGAACTATGGCTACACCTTC
clone_size: many; j_call: TRBJ2-3; d_call: -; v_call: TRBV7-2; cdr3_aa: CASSLGRGPTDTQYF; cdr3_nt: TGTGCCAGCAGCTTAGGTCGGGGGCCCACAGATACGCAGTATTTT
clone_size: -; j_call: TRBJ1-6; d_call: -; v_call: TRBV20-1; cdr3_aa: CSARFSEVAPLHF; cdr3_nt: TGCAGTGCTAGATTCAGTGAGGTCGCACCCCTCCACTTT
clone_size: many; j_call: TRBJ1-2; d_call: TRBD1; v_call: TRBV20-1; cdr3_aa: CSARPGGTLTYGYTF; cdr3_nt: TGCAGTGCTAGGCCAGGGGGGACCCTGACCTATGGCTACACCTTC
clone_size: few; j_call: TRBJ2-7; d_call: -; v_call: TRBV20-1; cdr3_aa: CSSARISSYEQYF; cdr3_nt: TGCAGCTCCGCCCGGATAAGCTCCTACGAGCAGTACTTC
clone_size: many; j_call: TRBJ2-1; d_call: -; v_call: TRBV12-3/TRBV12-4; cdr3_aa: CASSSSVGLISYNEQFF; cdr3_nt: TGTGCCAGCAGTTCTTCTGTTGGGCTAATATCCTACAATGAGCAGTTCTTC
clone_size: -; j_call: TRBJ2-7; d_call: TRBD2; v_call: TRBV28; cdr3_aa: CASSYSGRMYEQYF; cdr3_nt: TGTGCCAGCAGTTATAGCGGGAGGATGTACGAGCAGTACTTC
clone_size: few; j_call: TRBJ1-6; d_call: -; v_call: TRBV9; cdr3_aa: CASSSIGANSPLHF; cdr3_nt: TGTGCCAGCAGCTCCATCGGGGCTAATTCACCCCTCCACTTT
clone_size: few; j_call: TRBJ1-1; d_call: -; v_call: TRBV14; cdr3_aa: CASSQVESEAFF; cdr3_nt: TGTGCCAGCAGCCAAGTAGAGAGTGAAGCTTTCTTT
clone_size: many; j_call: TRBJ2-1; d_call: -; v_call: TRBV7-9; cdr3_aa: CASGVYDEQFF; cdr3_nt: TGTGCCAGCGGGGTCTACGATGAGCAGTTCTTC
clone_size: many; j_call: TRBJ2-7; d_call: TRBD1; v_call: TRBV29-1; cdr3_aa: CSVEDPGQGYEQYF; cdr3_nt: TGCAGCGTTGAAGATCCCGGACAGGGCTACGAGCAGTACTTC
clone_size: -; j_call: TRBJ2-5; d_call: -; v_call: TRBV5-1; cdr3_aa: CASSGGTMGAQETQYF; cdr3_nt: TGCGCCAGCAGCGGTGGGACAATGGGGGCCCAAGAGACCCAGTACTTC
clone_size: -; j_call: TRBJ2-1; d_call: TRBD2; v_call: TRBV7-9; cdr3_aa: CASSPRGGSSGSLNEQFF; cdr3_nt: TGTGCCAGCAGCCCCCGGGGTGGTTCAAGCGGGAGCCTCAATGAGCAGTTCTTC